This is a list of T cell receptor beta chains from one sample in a study of shared clonotypes between healthy human individuals. Profiling relied on immunoSEQ multiplex PCR, and the TCRdb table lists in-frame clones only, not all of them. The profile shows 2 million to 3 million clones, approximately 90% of them singletons. The sequenced sample was naive CD4+ T cells sorted from blood. The source of these receptors is a man between 18 and 29 years old in good health. CDR3s include the opening cysteine and the closing phenylalanine or tryptophan. D genes are given only for firm matches. Clone size, where shown, is once, few, many, or a class for clones that have expanded.

V gene,J gene,D gene,clone size,CDR3 protein,CDR3 DNA
TRBV6-1,TRBJ2-2,NA,NA,CASSEEGQFLTYTGELFF,TGTGCCAGCAGTGAAGAGGGCCAATTTTTGACATACACCGGGGAGCTGTTTTTT
TRBV10-1,TRBJ2-3,NA,NA,CASSERINGPDTQYF,TGCGCCAGCAGTGAACGGATTAACGGTCCAGATACGCAGTATTTT
TRBV18,TRBJ2-3,TRBD2,few,CASSPREGTDTQYF,TGTGCCAGCTCACCGCGGGAGGGCACAGATACGCAGTATTTT
TRBV18,TRBJ2-3,NA,NA,CASSPQGTDTDTQYF,TGTGCCAGCTCACCACAGGGGACGGACACAGATACGCAGTATTTT
TRBV6-1,TRBJ2-7,NA,NA,CASSSRAGYEQYF,TGTGCCAGCAGCAGCCGGGCGGGCTACGAGCAGTACTTC
TRBV27,TRBJ2-7,TRBD1,NA,CASSKAGQVNHEQYF,TGTGCCAGCAGTAAGGCGGGACAGGTCAATCACGAGCAGTACTTC
TRBV6-6,TRBJ1-1,TRBD1,NA,CASSFGQGNTEAFF,TGTGCCAGCAGTTTCGGACAGGGGAACACTGAAGCTTTCTTT
TRBV28,TRBJ1-1,NA,NA,CASSSTNTEAFF,TGTGCCAGCAGTTCCACGAACACTGAAGCTTTCTTT
TRBV7-6,TRBJ2-7,NA,once,CASSAGQRSNEQYF,TGTGCCAGCAGCGCAGGACAGCGATCCAACGAGCAGTACTTC
TRBV5-1,TRBJ2-7,NA,NA,CASSWDGPSYEQYF,TGCGCCAGCAGCTGGGACGGACCCTCCTACGAGCAGTACTTC
TRBV7-2,TRBJ1-2,TRBD1,NA,CASSSGTGGNYGYTF,TGTGCCAGCAGCTCCGGGACAGGGGGAAACTATGGCTACACCTTC
TRBV27,TRBJ2-3,NA,NA,CASRATDTDTQYF,TGTGCCAGCAGGGCAACAGACACAGATACGCAGTATTTT
TRBV5-1,TRBJ2-7,NA,NA,CASSFGASSYEQYF,TGCGCCAGCAGCTTCGGGGCAAGCTCCTACGAGCAGTACTTC
TRBV19,TRBJ2-3,TRBD2,NA,CASSTRTSGDTDTQYF,TGTGCCAGTAGTACTCGGACTAGCGGAGACACAGATACGCAGTATTTT
TRBV5-1,TRBJ2-3,NA,NA,CASSSLAAADTQYF,TGCGCCAGCAGCTCCTTGGCAGCGGCAGATACGCAGTATTTT
TRBV6-4,TRBJ1-5,TRBD1,NA,CASGETGSQPQHF,TGTGCCAGCGGGGAGACAGGGAGTCAGCCCCAGCATTTT
TRBV25-1,TRBJ1-1,TRBD1,NA,CASRGSTGAGSEAFF,TGTGCCAGCAGGGGATCGACAGGGGCAGGCTCTGAAGCTTTCTTT
TRBV4-1,TRBJ2-5,NA,NA,CASSPYGEYF,TGCGCCAGCAGCCCCTACGGGGAGTACTTC
TRBV7-6,TRBJ2-2,NA,NA,CASSLEGTHTGELFF,TGTGCCAGCAGCTTAGAAGGGACTCACACCGGGGAGCTGTTTTTT
TRBV11-2,TRBJ2-5,NA,NA,CASSPKYRRDWETQYF,TGTGCCAGCAGCCCAAAGTATCGCCGGGACTGGGAGACCCAGTACTTC
TRBV5-1,TRBJ2-1,NA,NA,CASSLGPSAGEQFF,TGCGCCAGCAGCTTAGGTCCTAGCGCTGGTGAGCAGTTCTTC
TRBV11-2,TRBJ1-6,NA,few,CASSPGGNSPLHF,TGTGCCAGCAGCCCTGGGGGGAATTCACCCCTCCACTTT
TRBV10-2,TRBJ2-1,TRBD2,NA,CASSDLAGGTYNEQFF,TGCGCCAGCAGTGACTTAGCGGGAGGGACCTACAATGAGCAGTTCTTC
TRBV18,TRBJ2-7,NA,NA,CASSQRGGEQYF,TGTGCCAGCTCGCAAAGGGGAGGCGAGCAGTACTTC
TRBV2,TRBJ1-6,NA,NA,CASRQNYNSPLHF,TGTGCCAGCAGACAGAATTATAATTCACCCCTCCACTTT
TRBV30,TRBJ1-6,NA,NA,CAWSEITDNSPLHF,TGTGCCTGGAGCGAAATTACTGATAATTCACCCCTCCACTTT
TRBV4-1,TRBJ2-5,NA,NA,CASSLYLIGETQYF,TGCGCCAGCAGCCTTTACCTCATCGGGGAGACCCAGTACTTC
TRBV6-5,TRBJ2-7,TRBD1,NA,CASSPGQGEQYF,TGTGCCAGCAGCCCAGGACAGGGCGAGCAGTACTTC
TRBV5-6,TRBJ2-5,NA,once,CASSSIRLGGRGYQETQYF,TGTGCCAGCAGCTCTATTCGGTTAGGGGGGAGAGGGTACCAAGAGACCCAGTACTTC
TRBV30,TRBJ2-7,NA,NA,CAWSALGTSTYF,TGTGCCTGGAGTGCACTGGGCACGAGCACCTACTTC
TRBV7-9,TRBJ1-5,NA,NA,CASSLDGRVNQPQHF,TGTGCCAGCAGCTTAGACGGCAGGGTCAATCAGCCCCAGCATTTT
TRBV7-3,TRBJ1-1,NA,few,CASSGGVNTEAFF,TGTGCCAGCAGCGGGGGCGTGAACACTGAAGCTTTCTTT
TRBV9,TRBJ2-2,NA,once,CASSVEGSGELFF,TGTGCCAGCAGCGTGGAAGGGTCCGGGGAGCTGTTTTTT
TRBV2,TRBJ2-7,NA,NA,CASSDRGSSYEQYF,TGTGCCAGCAGTGACCGCGGAAGCTCCTACGAGCAGTACTTC
TRBV6-1,TRBJ2-7,NA,NA,CASREGQLSYEQYF,TGTGCCAGCAGGGAGGGACAGCTCTCCTACGAGCAGTACTTC
TRBV9,TRBJ2-6,NA,NA,CASSVDPARANVLTF,TGTGCCAGCAGCGTTGACCCCGCTAGGGCCAACGTCCTGACTTTC
TRBV6-4,TRBJ2-1,TRBD2,NA,CAISAGGSYNEQFF,TGTGCCATCAGCGCGGGGGGGTCCTACAATGAGCAGTTCTTC
TRBV2,TRBJ2-1,NA,NA,CASSETGLYNEQFF,TGTGCCAGCAGTGAAACTGGGCTTTACAATGAGCAGTTCTTC
TRBV10-3,TRBJ2-5,NA,NA,CAISEGTRVGETQYF,TGTGCCATCAGTGAGGGCACAAGGGTTGGGGAGACCCAGTACTTC
TRBV2,TRBJ2-1,TRBD1,NA,CASSQQGRRGNEQFF,TGTGCCAGCAGTCAACAGGGGCGTAGAGGCAATGAGCAGTTCTTC
TRBV5-1,TRBJ2-1,TRBD1,NA,CASSLGTGGESISDEQFF,TGCGCCAGCAGCCTCGGAACAGGGGGCGAATCAATCTCTGATGAGCAGTTCTTC
TRBV6-5,TRBJ2-1,NA,NA,CASSYIRNNEQFF,TGTGCCAGCAGTTACATCCGGAACAATGAGCAGTTCTTC
TRBV5-1,TRBJ1-3,TRBD1,NA,CASSVGQGSSGNTIYF,TGCGCCAGCAGCGTGGGACAGGGGAGCTCTGGAAACACCATATATTTT
TRBV7-6,TRBJ2-3,TRBD2,NA,CASSLGTSVQQADTQYF,TGTGCCAGCAGCTTAGGCACTAGCGTCCAGCAGGCAGATACGCAGTATTTT
TRBV2,TRBJ1-1,TRBD1,NA,CASSEAQGTAFF,TGTGCCAGCAGTGAAGCACAGGGGACGGCTTTCTTT
TRBV4-3,TRBJ2-2,NA,NA,CASSQAERTGELFF,TGCGCCAGCAGCCAAGCCGAGCGAACCGGGGAGCTGTTTTTT
TRBV9,TRBJ2-1,TRBD2,NA,CASSGARLAGGNEQFF,TGTGCCAGCAGCGGTGCTCGTCTAGCGGGAGGCAATGAGCAGTTCTTC
TRBV5-1,TRBJ2-5,NA,NA,CASSTGSWETQYF,TGCGCCAGCAGCACCGGGAGCTGGGAGACCCAGTACTTC
TRBV6-5,TRBJ2-2,NA,NA,CASTEFNTGELFF,TGTGCCAGCACAGAATTCAACACCGGGGAGCTGTTTTTT
TRBV30,TRBJ1-1,TRBD1,few,CSLSGQPNTEAFF,TGTTCTCTCTCGGGACAGCCGAACACTGAAGCTTTCTTT
TRBV19,TRBJ2-3,NA,NA,CATNEPGLSTDTQYF,TGTGCCACGAACGAGCCGGGACTTTCCACAGATACGCAGTATTTT
TRBV19,TRBJ2-2,TRBD1,NA,CASSPLDRGATGELFF,TGTGCCAGTAGTCCCTTGGACAGGGGGGCCACCGGGGAGCTGTTTTTT
TRBV4-1,TRBJ2-7,NA,NA,CASSRVFGEQYF,TGCGCCAGCAGCCGCGTGTTTGGCGAGCAGTACTTC
TRBV7-2,TRBJ1-4,NA,NA,CASSPGGLRGGKLFF,TGTGCCAGCAGCCCCGGAGGACTTCGTGGGGGAAAACTGTTTTTT
TRBV7-9,TRBJ2-2,NA,NA,CASSLGRGLNTGELFF,TGTGCCAGCAGCTTGGGGCGGGGCCTGAACACCGGGGAGCTGTTTTTT
TRBV7-2,TRBJ1-2,NA,once,CASSAKWDGEANYGYTF,TGTGCCAGCAGCGCCAAATGGGACGGAGAAGCTAACTATGGCTACACCTTC
TRBV30,TRBJ1-3,TRBD1,NA,CAWREDRGGGNTIYF,TGTGCCTGGAGAGAAGACAGGGGCGGCGGAAACACCATATATTTT
TRBV29-1,TRBJ2-7,NA,NA,CGAGSGFGEQYF,TGCGGGGCTGGGTCAGGGTTTGGCGAGCAGTACTTC
TRBV19,TRBJ1-4,NA,NA,CASRRGMNEKLFF,TGTGCCAGTAGAAGGGGCATGAATGAAAAACTGTTTTTT
TRBV5-1,TRBJ2-6,TRBD1,NA,CASSRPTGGTSGANVLTF,TGCGCCAGCAGCCGACCGACAGGGGGGACCTCTGGGGCCAACGTCCTGACTTTC